The sequence of this TCR beta chain was determined in a study of cytomegalovirus exposure and HLA in healthy donors. Study-wide results and limits: While the bulk of TCR sequences proved rare, some public TCRs turned up in many donors. Upon later analysis, TCR association rates were observed to vary by HLA locus, being highest for DRB1 and lowest for HLA-C.

About this clone itself: The antigen remains undetermined.

Researchers ran the PCR with 60 Vbeta and 13 Jbeta primers. Measured with immunoSEQ multiplex PCR; TCRdb has only the in-frame clones, and not every one. The sample has roughly 100,000 clones; more than 65% are singletons. The receptor's source is a man aged 30 to 45 in good health and CMV-seronegative. Specimen: PBMCs.

The CDR3 is CASSFETYGYTF. As DNA, the CDR3 is TGTGCCAGCAGCTTCGAGACTTACGGCTACACCTTC. V and J are TRBV11-3 and TRBJ1-2; no clear D gene. The CDR3 length is 12 residues. V lost 3 bases and J lost 8, with 10 bases in between. Per the germline V gene, CDR1 is SGHNT and CDR2 is YENEEA.